Each of the 27 T cell receptor beta chains below was sequenced from the same sample in a study of T-cell reconstitution after alpha-beta-depleted transplantation in children. During its preparation, the TCRbeta library received unique molecular identifiers. Via MiXCR, TCRdb re-called the PCR reads, giving one row per CDR3 protein. The sample contains 700,000 to 950,000 distinct CDR3 sequences, about 16% of which appear only once. The sequencing here drew on PBMCs, mostly from graft donor cells, taken 360 days after TCRalphabeta/CD19-depleted stem cell transplant. These receptors were obtained from a male patient younger than 18 who had a stem cell transplant for acute lymphoblastic leukemia, so the T cells may come from the graft donor.

This clonotype was detected only a few times. The chain recombines TRBV20-1 with TRBJ2-2; D is uncertain. Germline CDR1 DFQATT, CDR2 SNEGSKA (reference sequence). V was pared by 3 bases and J by 6 bases, with 8 bases between. This CDR3 is built from 12 residues. The CDR3 protein is CSARPWAGELFF. CDR3 nucleotides: TGCAGTGCTAGGCCATGGGCCGGGGAGCTGTTTTTT.

The J gene is TRBJ1-1, the V gene TRBV20-1; perhaps TRBD1 as D (5 bases). V was clipped by 1 base and J by 0 bases, with 9 bases between them. The CDR3 extends over 14 amino acids. Germline values: CDR1 DFQATT, CDR2 SNEGSKA (reference sequence). The CDR3 region is CSARARQLNTEAFF. CDR3 in DNA: TGCAGTGCTAGAGCGAGACAGCTGAACACTGAAGCTTTCTTT.

This clonotype was picked up many times. The V call is TRBV7-9, the J call TRBJ2-2; TRBD2 agrees at 11 bases. The V segment lost 2 bases and the J segment 6 bases; nucleotides outside the gene matches: 5. There are 16 residues in the CDR3. Germline V CDR1 and CDR2: SEHNR, FQNEAQ (reference sequence). The CDR3 spells CASSLLLAGGSGELFF. In DNA, the CDR3 is TGTGCCAGCAGCTTATTGCTAGCGGGAGGATCCGGGGAGCTGTTTTTT.

This chain joins TRBV10-1 and TRBJ1-1; D is ambiguous. V was trimmed by 0 bases and J by 1 base, leaving 12 bases between them. This CDR3 has 16 residues. Germline V CDR1 and CDR2: WNHNN, SYGVQD (reference sequence). The CDR3 DNA sequence: TGCGCCAGCAGTGAGTCGAGGTTGATTCGGAACACTGAAGCTTTCTTT. It codes for CASSESRLIRNTEAFF.

This clonotype has only a few counts. V gene TRBV10-3 combines with J gene TRBJ2-7, with D tentatively TRBD2 (5 bases). CDR3 length: 14 amino acids. Between the trimmed V and J ends, which lost 2 bases and 4 bases, there was a span of 12 bases. Germline values: CDR1 ENHRY, CDR2 SYGVKD. CDR3 DNA: TGTGCCATCAGTGAGCCTGAATCGGGATACGAGCAGTACTTC. Amino acid sequence: CAISEPESGYEQYF.

This chain links TRBV7-9 with TRBJ1-1, with D perhaps matching TRBD1 (5 bases). Germline-derived CDR1 and CDR2 are SEHNR and FQNEAQ (reference sequence). The CDR3 contains 14 residues. The germline V and J ends were trimmed by 6 bases and 0 bases, with 11 bases remaining between them. CDR3 coding DNA: TGTGCCAGCAGTCAGGGCGGACTGAACACTGAAGCTTTCTTT. This translates into CASSQGGLNTEAFF.

The chain recombines TRBV18 with TRBJ2-5; D not resolved. Germline-derived CDR1 and CDR2 are KGHSH and LQKENI. V was clipped by 1 base and J by 1 base, with 10 bases between them. There are 15 residues in the CDR3. CDR3 protein: CASSPQWSSQETQYF. DNA for the CDR3: TGTGCCAGCTCACCACAATGGAGTTCCCAAGAGACCCAGTACTTC.

The gene calls are TRBV7-9 and TRBJ2-2, with D possibly being TRBD2 (6 bases). This CDR3 has 14 residues. CDR1 and CDR2 from the germline V gene are SEHNR and FQNEAQ (reference sequence). V lost 6 bases and J 6 bases, leaving 14 bases between the germline ends. This chain's CDR3 is CASSTIGGPGELFF. In nucleotides, the CDR3 is TGTGCCAGCAGTACGATCGGGGGTCCCGGGGAGCTGTTTTTT.

This clonotype was seen a few times. The chain is built from TRBV5-1 and TRBJ1-5; 7 nucleotides match TRBD1. V trimming: 4 bases; J trimming: 7 bases; junction bases outside the gene matches: 5. The CDR3 consists of 13 residues. Per germline, CDR1 SGHRS and CDR2 YFSETQ. This CDR3 is CASSRTGEQPQHF. The CDR3, as DNA: TGCGCCAGCAGCCGAACAGGGGAACAGCCCCAGCATTTT.

This clonotype was observed a few times. The chain couples TRBV14 to TRBJ2-7; no definite D call. Per the germline V gene, CDR1 is SGHDN and CDR2 is FVKESK. V lost 6 bases and J 0 bases, leaving 12 bases between the germline ends. The CDR3 contains 14 residues. The CDR3 nucleotides read TGTGCCAGCAGGAGAAGCGAATTCTCCTACGAGCAGTACTTC. This translates into CASRRSEFSYEQYF.

There are a few counts of this clonotype. V usage is TRBV5-1 and J usage is TRBJ2-7, with 9 bases aligning to TRBD2. The CDR3 consists of 18 residues. V lost 4 bases and J lost 9; bases outside the gene matches: 23. Per the germline V gene, CDR1 is SGHRS and CDR2 is YFSETQ. The CDR3 loop reads CASSNGLAQLPALGGQYF. CDR3 bases: TGCGCCAGCAGCAACGGACTAGCGCAGCTACCAGCCCTCGGGGGGCAGTACTTC.

V usage is TRBV27 and J usage is TRBJ2-3; the D gene could be TRBD1 or TRBD2 (6 bases each). The CDR3 is made up of 14 amino acids. Germline V gene lookup returns CDR1 MNHEY and CDR2 SMNVEV (reference sequence). Trimming left V 0 bases short and J 6 bases short, with 10 bases between. This CDR3 reads CASSLSGGRDTQYF. The CDR3 region has the DNA TGTGCCAGCAGTTTATCGGGGGGCCGGGATACGCAGTATTTT.

The rearrangement links TRBV15 to TRBJ1-2; no reliable D call. Trimming pared 5 bases from V and 1 base from J, leaving 14 bases between. The germline CDR1 and CDR2 sequences are LNHNV and YYDKDF (reference sequence). CDR3 length: 15 amino acids. The CDR3 region has the DNA TGTGCCACCAGCCTTTACCCGCGTCTTAACTATGGCTACACCTTC. As protein: CATSLYPRLNYGYTF.

With regard to this clonotype: The germline gene is not matched at one end of the junction; a read error may be the cause. The V and J genes are TRBV19 and TRBJ2-1; 7 nucleotides align to TRBD1. The CDR3 sequence is 13 residues long. CDR1 is LNHDA, CDR2 SQIVND, per germline (reference sequence). CDR3 nucleotides: TGTGCCAGTAGAGAAGGGGGCGGCAATGAGCAGATCTTC. This encodes CASREGGGNEQIF.

This clonotype has a count of ten or more. The chain combines TRBV5-1 with TRBJ2-3; 9 bases map to TRBD1. The junction had 3 bases not matched to a gene; V was cut back by 7 bases and J by 0 bases. The germline V gene encodes CDR1 SGHRS and CDR2 YFSETQ. The CDR3 consists of 14 residues. In DNA form, the CDR3 reads TGCGCCAGCCTAGGACAGGGGAGCACAGATACGCAGTATTTT. Its protein is CASLGQGSTDTQYF.

A note on this clonotype: A much larger clone sits a single nucleotide away, making a read error possible. The V gene is TRBV10-3, the J gene TRBJ2-1, with a possible D match to TRBD2 (6 bases). Trimming shortened V by 8 bases and J by 6 bases, and 17 bases separated the two germline ends. CDR1 and CDR2 from the germline V gene are ENHRY and SYGVKD. The CDR3 length is 14 residues. CDR3 coding DNA: TGTGCCATCGGCCTCGGGGGAGGCCTCAATGAGCAGTTCTTC. Protein product: CAIGLGGGLNEQFF.

The chain uses TRBV6-5 and TRBJ2-4; D is uncertain. Germline V gene sequence: CDR1 MNHEY, CDR2 SVGAGI. The CDR3 runs to 18 residues. Trimming removed 2 bases at V and 3 bases at J, with 20 bases between. The CDR3 protein is CASSYARPKNSYKNIQYF. The CDR3 nucleotides read TGTGCCAGCAGTTACGCCCGACCGAAGAATTCTTACAAAAACATTCAGTACTTC.

A few counts support this clonotype. The chain recombines TRBV29-1 with TRBJ1-1; D is uncertain. The CDR3 sequence is 12 residues long. The V gene's germline CDR1 is SQVTM and CDR2 ANQGSEA. The V gene lost 4 bases and the J gene lost 1 base, with 7 bases spanning the gap. This chain's CDR3 is CSVGGTNTEAFF. In nucleotides, the CDR3 is TGCAGCGTTGGGGGAACGAACACTGAAGCTTTCTTT.

This clonotype was seen only a few times. This chain uses TRBV18 with TRBJ2-7; D is undetermined. Germline lookup yields CDR1 KGHSH and CDR2 LQKENI. The CDR3 covers 13 residues. V lost 4 bases, J lost 3 bases, and 10 bases lay in between. CDR3: CASSLSYFYEQYF. The CDR3 DNA reads TGTGCCAGCTCACTATCTTATTTCTACGAGCAGTACTTC.

This clonotype has just a few counts. This chain links TRBV27 with TRBJ2-7, with a weak D call TRBD2 (5 bases). Germline V CDR1 and CDR2: MNHEY, SMNVEV (reference sequence). The CDR3 loop spans 15 amino acids. V dropped 1 base and J dropped 0 bases, with 10 bases sitting between them. The CDR3 protein is CASSLLASPSYEQYF. DNA for the CDR3: TGTGCCAGCAGTTTATTAGCTAGCCCCTCCTACGAGCAGTACTTC.

This clonotype was observed a handful of times. The chain joins TRBV7-2 to TRBJ1-1; no reliable D call. V was shortened by 2 bases and J by 4 bases, with 8 bases between the two germline ends. Germline values: CDR1 SGHTA, CDR2 FQGNSA. The CDR3 is made up of 13 amino acids. CDR3 in amino acids: CASSLYRFTEAFF. CDR3 nucleotides: TGTGCCAGCAGCTTATATCGGTTCACTGAAGCTTTCTTT.

V is TRBV29-1 and J is TRBJ2-7; the D gene is possibly TRBD1 (6 bases). Trimming stripped 4 bases from V and 3 bases from J, with 13 bases between. The CDR3 covers 13 residues. Germline-derived CDR1 and CDR2 are SQVTM and ANQGSEA. CDR3 amino acids: CSVGGTGSYEQYF. The DNA for the CDR3 is TGCAGCGTTGGAGGAACAGGGAGCTACGAGCAGTACTTC.

Only a few counts were recorded for this clonotype. The chain uses TRBV27 and TRBJ2-7, with TRBD2 identical over 7 bases. After removal of 4 bases from V and 2 bases from J, the junction contained 5 bases not matched to a gene. Germline assignment: CDR1 MNHEY and CDR2 SMNVEV (reference sequence). The CDR3 extends over 14 amino acids. CDR3 nucleotides: TGTGCCAGCAGTTGGGCCAGCGGGACCTACGAGCAGTACTTC. Residues: CASSWASGTYEQYF.

Many counts were recorded for this clonotype. The rearrangement joins TRBV5-1 to TRBJ2-3; 9 bases align to TRBD1. The CDR3 is 15 amino acids. V was pared by 4 bases and J by 2 bases, with 5 bases of the junction left unmatched. From germline, CDR1 is SGHRS and CDR2 YFSETQ. CDR3 nucleotides: TGCGCCAGCAGCCCTGACAGGGGGGACACAGATACGCAGTATTTT. It is translated as CASSPDRGDTDTQYF.

At least ten counts were recorded for this clonotype. The chain recombines TRBV7-3 with TRBJ2-1; D unclear. The V gene lost 3 bases and the J gene lost 3 bases, with 9 bases spanning the gap. Germline V gene sequence: CDR1 SGHTA, CDR2 FQGTGA. CDR3 length: 14 amino acids. The CDR3 spells CASSLLGIYNEQFF. The CDR3 bases are TGTGCCAGCAGCTTGCTAGGAATCTACAATGAGCAGTTCTTC. Complete variable domain (other parts from reference TRBV7-3 and TRBJ2-1): GAGVSQTPSNKVTEKGKYVELRCDPISGHTALYWYRQSLGQGPEFLIYFQGTGAADDSGLPNDRFFAVRPEGSVSTLKIQRTERGDSAVYLCASSLLGIYNEQFFGPGTRLTVL.

J is TRBJ1-2 and V is TRBV7-9, with D perhaps TRBD1 (5 bases). Germline CDR1 SEHNR, CDR2 FQNEAQ (reference sequence). CDR3 length equals 14 residues. The ends were cut back, 7 bases at V and 0 bases at J, with 12 bases in the middle. The CDR3 DNA sequence: TGTGCCAGCATGGGGACTATAGCTAACTATGGCTACACCTTC. Translated: CASMGTIANYGYTF.

A single count supports this clonotype. V usage is TRBV3-1 and J usage is TRBJ2-1, with TRBD1 matching over 9 bases. The CDR3 runs 16 residues. The germline gives CDR1 LGHDT, CDR2 YNNKEL (reference sequence). Trimming took 2 bases from V and 7 from J; bases not matched to a gene: 9. Written as DNA, the CDR3 is TGTGCCAGCAGCCAATTCCCCCGGGACAGGGCAAATGAGCAGTTCTTC. Its translation is CASSQFPRDRANEQFF.